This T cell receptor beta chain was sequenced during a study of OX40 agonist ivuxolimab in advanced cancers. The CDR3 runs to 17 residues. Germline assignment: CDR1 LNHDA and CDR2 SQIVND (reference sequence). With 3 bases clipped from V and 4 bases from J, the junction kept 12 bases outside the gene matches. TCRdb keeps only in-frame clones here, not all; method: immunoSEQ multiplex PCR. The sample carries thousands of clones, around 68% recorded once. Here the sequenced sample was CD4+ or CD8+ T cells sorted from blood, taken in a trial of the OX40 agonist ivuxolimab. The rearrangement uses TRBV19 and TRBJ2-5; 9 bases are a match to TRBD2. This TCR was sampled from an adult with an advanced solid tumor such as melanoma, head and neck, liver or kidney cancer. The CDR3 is CASSIKGLAGDAETQYF. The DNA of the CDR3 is TGTGCCAGTAGTATTAAGGGCTTAGCGGGAGATGCAGAGACCCAGTACTTC. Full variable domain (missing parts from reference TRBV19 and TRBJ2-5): DGGITQSPKYLFRKEGQNVTLSCEQNLNHDAMYWYRQDPGQGLRLIYYSQIVNDFQKGDIAEGYSVSREKKESFPLTVTSAQKNPTAFYLCASSIKGLAGDAETQYFGPGTRLLVL.